This TCR beta chain was documented in a study of shared clonotypes between healthy human individuals. Profiling relied on immunoSEQ multiplex PCR, and the TCRdb table lists in-frame clones only, not all of them. The table lists roughly 2.5 million clones, approximately 90% of them singletons. With respect to this clone: What it binds is unknown.

This CDR3 is 18 amino acids long. V lost 3 bases and J lost 0; bases outside the gene matches: 7. CDR1 is ENHRY and CDR2 is SYGVKD in the germline V gene. The study, taken as a whole, reports: A few donors had roughly 5.2% of their naive CD4 clonotypes in common.

What was sequenced was naive CD4+ T cells sorted from blood. As to subset: CD45RA+ positively selected. The chain joins TRBV10-3 to TRBJ2-6, with 8 bases matching TRBD1. The sequence derives from a man between 18 and 29 years old in good health. The CDR3 here is CAISEVTGANSGANVLTF. The CDR3 DNA follows: TGTGCCATCAGTGAAGTGACAGGGGCTAACTCTGGGGCCAACGTCCTGACTTTC.